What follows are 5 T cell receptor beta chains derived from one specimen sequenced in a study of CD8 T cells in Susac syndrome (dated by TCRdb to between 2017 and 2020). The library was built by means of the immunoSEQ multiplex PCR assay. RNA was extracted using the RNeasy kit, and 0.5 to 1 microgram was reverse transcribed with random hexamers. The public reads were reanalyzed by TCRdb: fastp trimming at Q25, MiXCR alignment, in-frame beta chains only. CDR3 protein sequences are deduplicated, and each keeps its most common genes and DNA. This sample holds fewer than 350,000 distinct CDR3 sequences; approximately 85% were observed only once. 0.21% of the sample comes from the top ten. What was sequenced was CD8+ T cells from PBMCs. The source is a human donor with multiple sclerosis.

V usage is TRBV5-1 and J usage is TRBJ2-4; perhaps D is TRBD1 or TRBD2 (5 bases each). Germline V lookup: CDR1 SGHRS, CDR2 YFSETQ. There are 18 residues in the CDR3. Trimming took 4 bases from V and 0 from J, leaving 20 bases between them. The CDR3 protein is CASSTFGDDGTAKNIQYF. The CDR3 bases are TGCGCCAGCAGCACCTTCGGCGATGACGGGACAGCCAAAAACATTCAGTACTTC. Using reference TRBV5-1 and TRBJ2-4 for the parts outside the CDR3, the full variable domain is KAGVTQTPRYLIKTRGQQVTLSCSPISGHRSVSWYQQTPGQGLQFLFEYFSETQRNKGNFPGRFSGRQFSNSRSEMNVSTLELGDSALYLCASSTFGDDGTAKNIQYFGAGTRLSVL.

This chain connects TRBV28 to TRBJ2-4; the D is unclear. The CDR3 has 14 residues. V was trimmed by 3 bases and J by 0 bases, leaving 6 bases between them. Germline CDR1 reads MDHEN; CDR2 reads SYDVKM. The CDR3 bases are TGTGCCAGCAGTTTTTTGCTAGCCAAAAACATTCAGTACTTC. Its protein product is CASSFLLAKNIQYF.

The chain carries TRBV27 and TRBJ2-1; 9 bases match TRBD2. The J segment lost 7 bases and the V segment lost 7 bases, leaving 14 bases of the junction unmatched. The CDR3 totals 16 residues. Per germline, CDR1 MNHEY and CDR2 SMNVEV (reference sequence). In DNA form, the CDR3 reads TGTGCCAGCACCCTCACGATAGCGGGAGATGGTAATGAGCAGTTCTTC. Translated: CASTLTIAGDGNEQFF.

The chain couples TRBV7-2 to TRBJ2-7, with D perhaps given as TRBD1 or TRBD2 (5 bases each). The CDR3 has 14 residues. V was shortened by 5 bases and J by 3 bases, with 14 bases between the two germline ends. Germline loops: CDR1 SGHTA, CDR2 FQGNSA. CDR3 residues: CASSRVGEHYEQYF. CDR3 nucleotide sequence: TGTGCCAGCAGCCGAGTGGGGGAACACTACGAGCAGTACTTC.

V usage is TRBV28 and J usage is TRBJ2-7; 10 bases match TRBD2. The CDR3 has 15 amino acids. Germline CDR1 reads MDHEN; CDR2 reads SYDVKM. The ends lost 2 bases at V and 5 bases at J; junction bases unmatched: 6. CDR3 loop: CASSLASGSRDEQYF. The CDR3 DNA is TGTGCCAGCAGTTTAGCTAGCGGGAGTCGTGACGAGCAGTACTTC. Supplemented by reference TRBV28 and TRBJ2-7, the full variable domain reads DVKVTQSSRYLVKRTGEKVFLECVQDMDHENMFWYRQDPGLGLRLIYFSYDVKMKEKGDIPEGYSVSREKKERFSLILESASTNQTSMYLCASSLASGSRDEQYFGPGTRLTVT.